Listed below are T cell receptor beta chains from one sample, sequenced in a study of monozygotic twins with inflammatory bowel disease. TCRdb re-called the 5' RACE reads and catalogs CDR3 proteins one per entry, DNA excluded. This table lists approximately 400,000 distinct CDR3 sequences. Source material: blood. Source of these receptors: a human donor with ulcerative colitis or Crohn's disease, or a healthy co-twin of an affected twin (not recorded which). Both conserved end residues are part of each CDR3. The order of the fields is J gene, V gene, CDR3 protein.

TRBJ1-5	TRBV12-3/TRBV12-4	CASSFRQSSNQPQHF
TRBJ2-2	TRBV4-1	CASSPHRGQNTGELFF
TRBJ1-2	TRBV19	CASTGQGNYGYTF
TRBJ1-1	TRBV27	CASSLRGRKAFF
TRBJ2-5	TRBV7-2	CASSPAGGTQYF
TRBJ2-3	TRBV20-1	CSAVSSGGAWGTDTQYF
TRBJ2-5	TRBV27	CASSFLAGAGETQYF
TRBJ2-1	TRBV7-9	CASRLSRDRGYNEQFF
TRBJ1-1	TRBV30	CAWKELPRSTEAFF
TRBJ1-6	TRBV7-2	CASSSQWTRSPLHF
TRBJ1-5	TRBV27	CASSFLGTGASQPQHF
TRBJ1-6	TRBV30	CAWSVFGGTPLHF
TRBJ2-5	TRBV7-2	CASSSYQETQYF
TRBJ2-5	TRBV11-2	CASSFVGGGETQYF
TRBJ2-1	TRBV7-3	CASSSYPGLAGTSNEQFF
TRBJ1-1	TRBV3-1	CASSPSGGNTEAFF
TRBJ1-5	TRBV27	CASSFSGKGNQPQHF
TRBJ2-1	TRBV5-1	CASSPRNWDEQFF
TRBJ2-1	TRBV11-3	CASSAASLAGGQNEQFF
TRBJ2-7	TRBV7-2	CASSPGTGAEQYF
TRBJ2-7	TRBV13	CASSIGVPFRATYEQYF
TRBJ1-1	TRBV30	CAWSVSGATAFF
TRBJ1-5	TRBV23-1	CASSQSGGKGQPQHF
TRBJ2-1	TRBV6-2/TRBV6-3	CASSRAAEQFF
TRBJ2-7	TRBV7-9	CASSQGEFSYEQYF
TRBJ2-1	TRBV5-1	CASSLGLVGSHEQFF
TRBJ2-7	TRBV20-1	CSASRTSGGYEQYF
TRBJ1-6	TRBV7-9	CASSLFNSPLHF
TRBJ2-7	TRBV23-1	CASRPPDSSYEQYF
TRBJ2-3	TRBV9	CASSVGDREADTQYF
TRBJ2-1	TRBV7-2	CASSSILAGGPGGNEQFF
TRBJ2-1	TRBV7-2	CARAGGLYNEQFF
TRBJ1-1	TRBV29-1	CSPGELMGTEAFF
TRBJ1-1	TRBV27	CASSLSRVPNTEAFF
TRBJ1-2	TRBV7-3	CASSPGGSSYGYTF